Reported below is one TCR beta chain. Relative to the germline gene, one junction end is altered; a read error may explain this. There are 14 residues in the CDR3. This sample was included in a study of blood T cells in healthy people across ages. Sample-barcoded 5' priming and a J-beta primer mix drove a second PCR of about 7 to 11 cycles. TCRdb re-derived calls from the 5' RACE reads in MiXCR, one entry per CDR3 protein. Altogether some 1.1 million distinct CDR3 sequences are present, under 40% being singletons, with the ten largest covering about an eighth. The TCR was taken from a man between 18 and 35 years old in good health. The gene calls are TRBV12-3 or TRBV12-4 and TRBJ2-3; TRBD1 matches at 8 bases. Sequenced material: blood. CDR3 protein: CVSSPRGRSDTQYF. In nucleotides, the CDR3 is TGTGTCAGCAGTCCCAGGGGGCGGTCAGATACGCAGTATTTT.